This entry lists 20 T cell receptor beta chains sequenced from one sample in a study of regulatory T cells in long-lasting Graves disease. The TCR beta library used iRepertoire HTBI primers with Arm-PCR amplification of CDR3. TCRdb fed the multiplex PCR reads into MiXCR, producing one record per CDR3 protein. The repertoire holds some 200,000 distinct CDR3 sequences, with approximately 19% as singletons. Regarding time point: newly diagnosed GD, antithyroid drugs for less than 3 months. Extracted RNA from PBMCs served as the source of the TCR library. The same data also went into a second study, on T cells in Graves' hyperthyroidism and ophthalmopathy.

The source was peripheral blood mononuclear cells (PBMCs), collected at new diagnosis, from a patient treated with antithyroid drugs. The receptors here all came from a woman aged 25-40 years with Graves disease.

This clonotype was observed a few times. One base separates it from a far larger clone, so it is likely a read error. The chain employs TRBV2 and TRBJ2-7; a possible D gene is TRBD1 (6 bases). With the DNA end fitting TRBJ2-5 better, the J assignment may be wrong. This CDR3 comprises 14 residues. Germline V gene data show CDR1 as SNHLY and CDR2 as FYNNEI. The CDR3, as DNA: TGTGCCAGCAGTGCTGGGACACCGGGGGAGACCCAGTACTTC. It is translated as CASSAGTPGETQYF.

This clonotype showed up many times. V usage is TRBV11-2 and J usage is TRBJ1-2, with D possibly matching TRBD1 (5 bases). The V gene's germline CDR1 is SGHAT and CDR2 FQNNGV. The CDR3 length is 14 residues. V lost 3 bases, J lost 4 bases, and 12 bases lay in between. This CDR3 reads CASSFGRQFYGYTF. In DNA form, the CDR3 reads TGTGCCAGCAGCTTTGGGAGACAGTTCTATGGCTACACCTTC.

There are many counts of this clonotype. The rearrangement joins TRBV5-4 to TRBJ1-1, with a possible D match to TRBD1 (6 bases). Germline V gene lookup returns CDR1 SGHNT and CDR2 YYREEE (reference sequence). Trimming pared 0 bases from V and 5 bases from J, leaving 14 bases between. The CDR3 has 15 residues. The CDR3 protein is CASSLGGGMGTEAFF. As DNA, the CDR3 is TGTGCCAGCAGCTTGGGAGGGGGAATGGGAACTGAAGCTTTCTTT.

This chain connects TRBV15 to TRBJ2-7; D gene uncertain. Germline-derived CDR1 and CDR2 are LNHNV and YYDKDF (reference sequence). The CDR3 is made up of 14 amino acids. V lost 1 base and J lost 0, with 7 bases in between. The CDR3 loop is CATSRGSNSYEQYF. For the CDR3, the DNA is TGTGCCACCAGCAGAGGCAGTAACTCCTACGAGCAGTACTTC.

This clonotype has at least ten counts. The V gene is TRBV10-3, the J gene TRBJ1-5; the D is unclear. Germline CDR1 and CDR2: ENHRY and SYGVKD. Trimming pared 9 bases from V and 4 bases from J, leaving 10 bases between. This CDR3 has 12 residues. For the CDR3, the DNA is TGTGCCATACAGACTCCTAATCAGCCCCAGCATTTT. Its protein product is CAIQTPNQPQHF.

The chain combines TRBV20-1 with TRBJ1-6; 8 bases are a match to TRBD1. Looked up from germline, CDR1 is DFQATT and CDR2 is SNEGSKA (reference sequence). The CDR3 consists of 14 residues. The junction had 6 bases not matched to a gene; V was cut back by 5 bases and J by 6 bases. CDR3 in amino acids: CSAWTGQGNSPLHF. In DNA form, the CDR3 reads TGCAGTGCTTGGACAGGGCAGGGTAATTCACCCCTCCACTTT.

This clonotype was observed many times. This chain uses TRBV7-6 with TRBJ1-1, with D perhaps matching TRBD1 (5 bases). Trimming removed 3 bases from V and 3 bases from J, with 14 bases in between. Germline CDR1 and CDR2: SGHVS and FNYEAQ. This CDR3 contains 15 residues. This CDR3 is CASSLGPLGDTEAFF. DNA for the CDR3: TGTGCCAGCAGCTTGGGACCCCTGGGGGACACTGAAGCTTTCTTT. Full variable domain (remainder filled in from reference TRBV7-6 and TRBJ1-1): GAGVSQSPRYKVTKRGQDVALRCDPISGHVSLYWYRQALGQGPEFLTYFNYEAQQDKSGLPNDRFSAERPEGSISTLTIQRTEQRDSAMYRCASSLGPLGDTEAFFGQGTRLTVV.

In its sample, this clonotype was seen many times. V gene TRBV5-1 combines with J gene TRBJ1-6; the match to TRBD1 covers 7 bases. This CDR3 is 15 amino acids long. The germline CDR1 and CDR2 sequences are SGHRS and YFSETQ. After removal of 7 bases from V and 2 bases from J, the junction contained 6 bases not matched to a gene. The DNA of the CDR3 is TGCGCCAGCGGAATGGGGACAGCCTATAATTCACCCCTCCACTTT. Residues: CASGMGTAYNSPLHF. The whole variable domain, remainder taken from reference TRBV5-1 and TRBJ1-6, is KAGVTQTPRYLIKTRGQQVTLSCSPISGHRSVSWYQQTPGQGLQFLFEYFSETQRNKGNFPGRFSGRQFSNSRSEMNVSTLELGDSALYLCASGMGTAYNSPLHFGNGTRLTVT.

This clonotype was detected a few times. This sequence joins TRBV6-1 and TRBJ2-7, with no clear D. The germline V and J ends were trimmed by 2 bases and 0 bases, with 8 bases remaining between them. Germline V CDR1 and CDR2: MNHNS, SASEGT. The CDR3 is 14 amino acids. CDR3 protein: CASSESFSSYEQYF. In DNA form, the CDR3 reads TGTGCCAGCAGTGAATCTTTTAGCTCCTACGAGCAGTACTTC.

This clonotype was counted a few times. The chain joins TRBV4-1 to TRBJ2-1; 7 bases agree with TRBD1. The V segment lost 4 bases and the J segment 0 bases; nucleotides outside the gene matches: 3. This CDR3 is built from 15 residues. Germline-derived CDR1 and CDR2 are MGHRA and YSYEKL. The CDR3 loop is CASSRGTDSYNEQFF. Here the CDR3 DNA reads TGCGCCAGCAGCCGTGGGACAGACTCCTACAATGAGCAGTTCTTC.

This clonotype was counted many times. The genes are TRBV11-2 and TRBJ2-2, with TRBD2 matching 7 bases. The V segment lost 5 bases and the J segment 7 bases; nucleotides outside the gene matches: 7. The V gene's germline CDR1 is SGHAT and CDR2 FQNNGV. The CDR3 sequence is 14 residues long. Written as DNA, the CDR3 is TGTGCCAGCAGCACGGGGAGGGGAGGCGGGGAGCTGTTTTTT. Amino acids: CASSTGRGGGELFF. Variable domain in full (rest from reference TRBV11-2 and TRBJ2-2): EAGVAQSPRYKIIEKRQSVAFWCNPISGHATLYWYQQILGQGPKLLIQFQNNGVVDDSQLPKDRFSAERLKGVDSTLKIQPAKLEDSAVYLCASSTGRGGGELFFGEGSRLTVL.

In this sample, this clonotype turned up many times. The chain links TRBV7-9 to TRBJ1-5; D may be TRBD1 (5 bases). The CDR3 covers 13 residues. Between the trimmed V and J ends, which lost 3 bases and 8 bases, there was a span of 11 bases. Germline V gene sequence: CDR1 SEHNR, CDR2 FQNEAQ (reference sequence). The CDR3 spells CASSFSGIEPQHF. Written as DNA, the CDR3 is TGTGCCAGCAGCTTTTCAGGGATAGAGCCCCAGCATTTT.

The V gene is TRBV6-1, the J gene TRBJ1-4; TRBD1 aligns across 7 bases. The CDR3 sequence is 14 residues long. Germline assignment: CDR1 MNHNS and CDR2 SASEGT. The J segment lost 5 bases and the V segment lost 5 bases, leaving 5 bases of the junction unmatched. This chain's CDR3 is CASSPTGRNEKLFF. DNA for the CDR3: TGTGCCAGCAGTCCGACAGGGAGGAATGAAAAACTGTTTTTT.

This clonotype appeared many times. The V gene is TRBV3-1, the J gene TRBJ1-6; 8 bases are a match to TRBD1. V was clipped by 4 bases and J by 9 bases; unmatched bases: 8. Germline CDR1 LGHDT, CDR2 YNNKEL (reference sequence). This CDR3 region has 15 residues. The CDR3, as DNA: TGTGCCAGCAGCCCAGTCGGACAGGGAAGTTCACCCCTCCACTTT. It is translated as CASSPVGQGSSPLHF.

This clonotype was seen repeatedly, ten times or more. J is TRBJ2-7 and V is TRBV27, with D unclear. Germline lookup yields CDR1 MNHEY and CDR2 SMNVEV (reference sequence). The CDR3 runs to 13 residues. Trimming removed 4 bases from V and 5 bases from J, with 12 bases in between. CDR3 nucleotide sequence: TGTGCCAGCAGTTATACTAAAGCCCACGAGCAGTACTTC. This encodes CASSYTKAHEQYF.

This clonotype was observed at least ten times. The CDR3 DNA reads TGCGCCAGCAGCCCAGGACAGGGGCCGGGTAAGACCCAGTACTTC. Translated, it gives CASSPGQGPGKTQYF. The rearrangement links TRBV4-1 to TRBJ2-5; 9 bases fit TRBD1. CDR3 size: 15 residues. Per germline, CDR1 MGHRA and CDR2 YSYEKL. The ends lost 4 bases at V and 6 bases at J; junction bases unmatched: 9.

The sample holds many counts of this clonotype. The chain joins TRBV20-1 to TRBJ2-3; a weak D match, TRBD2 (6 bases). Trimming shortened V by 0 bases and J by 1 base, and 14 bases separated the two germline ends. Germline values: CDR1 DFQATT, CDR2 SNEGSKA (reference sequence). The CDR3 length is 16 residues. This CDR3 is CSARDPTRMGTDTQYF. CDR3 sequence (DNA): TGCAGTGCTAGAGATCCGACTAGGATGGGCACAGATACGCAGTATTTT.

CDR3 sequence: CASSLDSVAIRAFF. The CDR3 coding sequence is TGTGCCAGCAGCCTCGATTCGGTGGCAATTAGAGCTTTCTTT. The chain joins TRBV28 to TRBJ1-1; D is unclear. Trimming left V 6 bases short and J 10 bases short, with 21 bases between. The V gene's germline CDR1 is MDHEN and CDR2 SYDVKM. CDR3 length equals 14 residues.

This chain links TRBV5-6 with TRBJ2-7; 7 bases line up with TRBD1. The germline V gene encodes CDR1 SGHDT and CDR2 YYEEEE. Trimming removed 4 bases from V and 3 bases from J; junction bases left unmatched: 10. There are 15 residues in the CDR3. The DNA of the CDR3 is TGTGCCAGCAGCCCGACAGGGCAGTTCGTCTACGAGCAGTACTTC. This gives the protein CASSPTGQFVYEQYF.

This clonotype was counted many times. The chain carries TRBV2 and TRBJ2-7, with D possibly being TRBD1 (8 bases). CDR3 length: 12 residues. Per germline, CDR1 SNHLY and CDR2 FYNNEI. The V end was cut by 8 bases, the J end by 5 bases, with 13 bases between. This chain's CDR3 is CASVQGGNEQYF. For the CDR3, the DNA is TGTGCCAGCGTACAGGGGGGGAACGAGCAGTACTTC. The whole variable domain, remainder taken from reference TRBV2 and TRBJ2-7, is EPEVTQTPSHQVTQMGQEVILRCVPISNHLYFYWYRQILGQKVEFLVSFYNNEISEKSEIFDDQFSVERPDGSNFTLKIRSTKLEDSAMYFCASVQGGNEQYFGPGTRLTVT.